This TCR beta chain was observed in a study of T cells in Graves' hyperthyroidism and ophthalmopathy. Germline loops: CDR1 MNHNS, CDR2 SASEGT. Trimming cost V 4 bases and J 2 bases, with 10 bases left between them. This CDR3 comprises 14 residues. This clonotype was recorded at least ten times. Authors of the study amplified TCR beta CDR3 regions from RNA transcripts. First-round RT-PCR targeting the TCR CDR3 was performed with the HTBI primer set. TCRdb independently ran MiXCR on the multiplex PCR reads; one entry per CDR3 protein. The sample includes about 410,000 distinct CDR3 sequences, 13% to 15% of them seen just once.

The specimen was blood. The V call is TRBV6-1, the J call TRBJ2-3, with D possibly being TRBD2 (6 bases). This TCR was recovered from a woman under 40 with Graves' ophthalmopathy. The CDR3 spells CASSAGGNTDTQYF. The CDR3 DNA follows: TGTGCCAGCAGTGCTGGGGGGAACACAGATACGCAGTATTTT.